This T cell receptor (beta chain) appears in the sequencing data of a study of blood T cells in healthy people across ages. Across the whole study: Per two T cells, template switching captured roughly one barcoded beta molecule. Findings and limits, study-wide: Expanded clonotype shifts may have been confounded, as the donors had an unknown CMV status. Per million T cells, TCR beta diversity dropped about linearly as age rose.

Through a sample-barcoded 5' primer and a J-beta primer mix, a second PCR was run for roughly 6 to 12 cycles. TCRdb reanalysed the 5' RACE reads using MiXCR and keeps one entry per CDR3 protein. The sample lists 1.5 million or so distinct CDR3 sequences, approximately 38% occurring once. This clonotype has more than one count but fewer than ten. No antigen is known for it. Isolation of PBMCs gave at least 7 million cells per sample. This CDR3 contains 15 residues. J lost 8 bases, V lost 1 base, and 8 bases had no gene match. Looked up from germline, CDR1 is SGHTA and CDR2 is FQGNSA. The TCR originated in a woman between 18 and 29 years old in good health. Specimen: blood. The chain recombines TRBV7-2 with TRBJ2-1; 7 bases align to TRBD2. CDR3 sequence: CASSLGPAGTYEQFF. Here the CDR3 DNA reads TGTGCCAGCAGCTTAGGGCCAGCGGGAACATATGAGCAGTTCTTC.